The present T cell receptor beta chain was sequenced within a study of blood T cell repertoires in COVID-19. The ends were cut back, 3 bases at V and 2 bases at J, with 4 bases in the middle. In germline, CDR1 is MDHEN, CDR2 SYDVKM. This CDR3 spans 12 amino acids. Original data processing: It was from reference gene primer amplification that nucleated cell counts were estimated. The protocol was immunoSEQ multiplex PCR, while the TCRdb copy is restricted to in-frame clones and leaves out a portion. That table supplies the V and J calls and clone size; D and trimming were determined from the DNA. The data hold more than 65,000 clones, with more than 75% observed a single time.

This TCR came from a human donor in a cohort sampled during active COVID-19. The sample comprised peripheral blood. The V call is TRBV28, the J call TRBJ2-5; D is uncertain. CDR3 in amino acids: CASSFGQETQYF. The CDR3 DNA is TGTGCCAGCAGTTTCGGTCAAGAGACCCAGTACTTC.